Following are 9 T cell receptor beta chains from one sample sequenced in a study of T cells after yellow fever vaccination. TCRdb reprocessed the 5' RACE reads with MiXCR, giving one entry per CDR3 protein. The repertoire holds under 550,000 distinct CDR3 sequences, less than 25% seen once, with roughly a sixth in the top ten. The source material was PBMCs, sampled approximately 22 days after the first yellow fever vaccination. These receptors were collected from a man aged 18 to 30 who received the YFV17D yellow fever vaccine.

The rearrangement links TRBV6-5 to TRBJ1-2, with 7 bases matching TRBD1. The ends lost 2 bases at V and 8 bases at J; junction bases unmatched: 5. The CDR3 runs 13 residues. CDR1 is MNHEY and CDR2 is SVGAGI in the germline V gene. CDR3 nucleotide sequence: TGTGCCAGCAGTTACGGGGACAGAAGAGGCTACACCTTC. Translation: CASSYGDRRGYTF.

J is TRBJ2-1 and V is TRBV4-3, with D possibly being TRBD2 (6 bases). The germline V gene encodes CDR1 LGHNA and CDR2 YSLEER. V gave up 0 bases and J gave up 6 bases, with 18 bases separating them. The CDR3 totals 17 residues. DNA for the CDR3: TGCGCCAGCAGCCAAGATTATCTACGGGGGTATAGCAATGAGCAGTTCTTC. Translation: CASSQDYLRGYSNEQFF.

This chain connects TRBV23-1 to TRBJ2-4; no clear D. TRBV23-1 belongs to the ORF category, with a function that is uncertain. Trimming removed 2 bases from V and 2 bases from J, with 13 bases in between. The CDR3 is 16 amino acids. The CDR3 DNA is TGCGCCAGCAGTCAACCACCCTACAAGACCAAAAACATTCAGTACTTC. Translating gives CASSQPPYKTKNIQYF.

A few counts support this clonotype. The chain employs TRBV4-1 and TRBJ2-3; TRBD2 is a possible D gene (5 bases). The V end was cut by 6 bases, the J end by 4 bases, with 17 bases between. The germline gives CDR1 MGHRA, CDR2 YSYEKL. The length of the CDR3 is 15 residues. As DNA, the CDR3 is TGCGCCAGCAGTCTATCGTCGGGGATCCCAGATACGCAGTATTTT. Translating it yields CASSLSSGIPDTQYF.

This clonotype was seen a handful of times. The chain couples TRBV20-1 to TRBJ1-1; D may be TRBD1 (5 bases). The CDR3 contains 14 residues. The germline V gene encodes CDR1 DFQATT and CDR2 SNEGSKA (reference sequence). V dropped 1 base and J dropped 7 bases, with 16 bases sitting between them. CDR3 nucleotides: TGCAGTGCTAGAGGGGGGGTCGGTTCCAGTGAAGCTTTCTTT. Its protein product is CSARGGVGSSEAFF.

The rearrangement uses TRBV24-1 and TRBJ1-1, with TRBD1 matching over 10 bases. The germline gives CDR1 KGHDR, CDR2 SFDVKD. This CDR3 region has 14 residues. Unmatched junction bases numbered 6, after V lost 7 bases and J lost 5 bases. The CDR3 coding sequence is TGTGCCACCAGGCCCGGGACAGGGGAGACTGAAGCTTTCTTT. It translates to CATRPGTGETEAFF.

The table lists this clonotype with a few counts. The gene calls are TRBV20-1 and TRBJ2-1; possibly TRBD2 for D (6 bases). V was trimmed by 3 bases and J by 3 bases, leaving 18 bases between them. In germline, CDR1 is DFQATT, CDR2 SNEGSKA (reference sequence). The CDR3 is 16 residues long. The CDR3 nucleotides are TGCAGTGCTAGGGGACTGGTAGGGGCATACTACAATGAGCAGTTCTTC. Protein: CSARGLVGAYYNEQFF.

This clonotype was seen more than once but under ten times. The chain has TRBV7-3 and TRBJ2-3, with D unclear. The CDR3 extends over 12 amino acids. The V end was cut by 5 bases, the J end by 6 bases, with 9 bases between. The germline CDR1 and CDR2 sequences are SGHTA and FQGTGA. The CDR3 DNA is TGTGCCAGCAGCAAAATGGGGGATACGCAGTATTTT. It is translated as CASSKMGDTQYF. Combining the CDR3 with reference TRBV7-3 and TRBJ2-3 gives the whole variable domain GAGVSQTPSNKVTEKGKYVELRCDPISGHTALYWYRQSLGQGPEFLIYFQGTGAADDSGLPNDRFFAVRPEGSVSTLKIQRTERGDSAVYLCASSKMGDTQYFGPGTRLTVL.

The table lists this clonotype with a few counts. The chain combines TRBV2 with TRBJ2-5, with D uncertain. Germline CDR1 is SNHLY and CDR2 is FYNNEI. Trimming removed 9 bases from V and 4 bases from J, with 15 bases in between. CDR3 size: 13 residues. CDR3 sequence reads: CASEERPGETQYF. The CDR3 DNA reads TGTGCCAGTGAGGAGCGCCCGGGAGAGACCCAGTACTTC.